This T cell receptor (beta chain) was sequenced in a study of blood T cell repertoires in COVID-19. Study-wide background: T cells, B-cell-depleted T cells, or PBMCs provided the cDNA or gDNA that served as material.

Original processing methods: Quantification of nucleated cells was approximated via reference gene primer amplification. The table came from immunoSEQ multiplex PCR; TCRdb's copy has only in-frame clones and leaves some out. Clonal size and the V and J genes are those of that table, whereas D and trimming came from the DNA. The sample has around 130,000 clones, 75% to 90% seen once; the top ten hold about 2.5%. Details on this clone: Mismatch with germline at one junction end may stem from a read error.

This CDR3 contains 11 residues. Germline assignment: CDR1 LNHDA and CDR2 SQIVND (reference sequence). The age range of participants was about 18 to 89 years, with residence in about 25 US areas. The TCR sequence derives from a woman aged 50 to 65 who had recovered from COVID-19. What was sequenced was PBMCs or T cells enriched from blood (not recorded which). This sequence joins TRBV19 and TRBJ2-2, with TRBD1 identical over 10 bases. The CDR3, as DNA: TGTGCCAGTCTCGGACAGGGGGTGCTGTTTTTT. Translated, it gives CASLGQGVLFF.